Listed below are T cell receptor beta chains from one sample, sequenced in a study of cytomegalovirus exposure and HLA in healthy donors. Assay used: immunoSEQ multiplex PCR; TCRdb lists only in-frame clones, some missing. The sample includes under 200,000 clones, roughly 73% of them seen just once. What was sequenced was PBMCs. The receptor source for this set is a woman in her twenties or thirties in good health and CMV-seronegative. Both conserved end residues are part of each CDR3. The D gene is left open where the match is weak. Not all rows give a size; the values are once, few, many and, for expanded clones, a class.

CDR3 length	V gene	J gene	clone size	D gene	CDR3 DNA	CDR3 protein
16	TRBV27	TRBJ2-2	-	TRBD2	TGTGCCAGCAGTGGTACTAGCGCAACGAACACCGGGGAGCTGTTTTTT	CASSGTSATNTGELFF
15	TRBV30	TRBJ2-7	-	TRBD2	TGTGCCTGGAGGCCCCCCAGCGGGAATCCTTCCGAGCAGTACTTC	CAWRPPSGNPSEQYF
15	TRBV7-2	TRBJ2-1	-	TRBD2	TGTGCCAGCAGCCTTACTCGCGGGAGAAACAATGAGCAGTTCTTC	CASSLTRGRNNEQFF
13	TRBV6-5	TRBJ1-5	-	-	TGTGCCAGCAGTTCCCGCAGAAATCAGCCCCAGCATTTT	CASSSRRNQPQHF
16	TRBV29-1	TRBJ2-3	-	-	TGCAGCATTGTCCGTGGGGGCTACTCCTACACAGATACGCAGTATTTT	CSIVRGGYSYTDTQYF
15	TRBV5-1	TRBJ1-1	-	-	TGCGCCAGCAGCTTGGAAGGGGGAGGGCCTGGTGAAGCTTTCTTT	CASSLEGGGPGEAFF
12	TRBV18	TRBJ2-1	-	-	TGTGCCAGCTCACCACTAGCGATGGAGCAGTTCTTC	CASSPLAMEQFF
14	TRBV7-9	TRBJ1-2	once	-	TGTGCCAGCAGCTTAGCACTTGACAGGCGACCAGAAACCTTC	CASSLALDRRPETF
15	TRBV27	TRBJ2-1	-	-	TGTGCCAGCAGTTCTGTTCTGAGCTCCTACAATGAGCAGTTCTTC	CASSSVLSSYNEQFF
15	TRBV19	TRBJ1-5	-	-	TGTGCCAGTTCAATCCCGGGGATTAGCAATCAGCCCCAGCATTTT	CASSIPGISNQPQHF
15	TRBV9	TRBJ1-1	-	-	TGTGCCAGCAGCCCCTGGACGGACTTGGGCACTGAAGCTTTCTTT	CASSPWTDLGTEAFF
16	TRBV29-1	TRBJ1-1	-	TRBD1	TGCAGCGTTCTAGAGACGGGACAGGGGTATGAGACTGAAGCTTTCTTT	CSVLETGQGYETEAFF
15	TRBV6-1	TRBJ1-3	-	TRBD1	TGTGCCGTCCAATTACAGGGGGCTGCTGGAAACACCATATATTTT	CAVQLQGAAGNTIYF
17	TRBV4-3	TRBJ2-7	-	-	TGCGCCAGCAGCCAAGATTTGGGGGGAACAGTCCCCTACGAGCAGTACTTC	CASSQDLGGTVPYEQYF
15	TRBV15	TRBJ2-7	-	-	TGTGCCACCAGCAGAGATCCCGTGAGCTCCTACGAGCAGTACTTC	CATSRDPVSSYEQYF
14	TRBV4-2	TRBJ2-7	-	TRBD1	TGTGCCAGCAGCACCACAGGGGGGTCCTACGAGCAGTACTTC	CASSTTGGSYEQYF
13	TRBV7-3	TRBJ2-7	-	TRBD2	TGTGCCAGCAGCCCCGGGACTAGCGGCGAGCAGTACTTC	CASSPGTSGEQYF
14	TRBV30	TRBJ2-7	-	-	TGTGCCTGGAGTCCCCAAGGGGTAACCTACGAGCAGTACTTC	CAWSPQGVTYEQYF
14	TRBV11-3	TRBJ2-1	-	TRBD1	TGTGCCAGCAGCTTGAGACAGGGGTACAATGAGCAGTTCTTC	CASSLRQGYNEQFF
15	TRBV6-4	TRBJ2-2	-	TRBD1	TGTGCCAGCGGCCGCTTTGAGGGGGCTACCGGGGAGCTGTTTTTT	CASGRFEGATGELFF
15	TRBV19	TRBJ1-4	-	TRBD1	TGTGCCAGTAGGGACAGGGGCGCAACTAATGAAAAACTGTTTTTT	CASRDRGATNEKLFF
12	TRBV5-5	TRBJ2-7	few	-	TGTGCCAGCAGCTTACAGGACTACGAGCAGTACTTC	CASSLQDYEQYF
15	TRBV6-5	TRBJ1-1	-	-	TGTGCCAGCAGCTCCAGAGGGAGGGTGAACACTGAAGCTTTCTTT	CASSSRGRVNTEAFF
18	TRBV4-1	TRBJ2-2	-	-	TGCGCCAGCAGCCAAGAAGGGCAGGGCGAGCCCAGGTCGAGGGAGCTGTTTTTT	CASSQEGQGEPRSRELFF
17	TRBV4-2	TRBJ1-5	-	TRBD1	TGTGCCAGCAGCCAAGGGACAGGGGGGGTTAGCAATCAGCCCCAGCATTTT	CASSQGTGGVSNQPQHF
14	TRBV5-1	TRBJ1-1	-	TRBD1	TGCGCCAGCAGCTTACAGGGGGGAAACACTGAAGCTTTCTTT	CASSLQGGNTEAFF
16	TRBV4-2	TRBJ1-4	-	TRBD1	TGTGCCAGCAGCCAAGTGGAGGGGGCAGCTAATGAAAAACTGTTTTTT	CASSQVEGAANEKLFF
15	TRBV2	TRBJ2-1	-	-	TGTGCCAGCAGTCCCGGGGTAGAGAGGGTTCATGAGCAGTTCTTC	CASSPGVERVHEQFF
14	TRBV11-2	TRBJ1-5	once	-	TGTGCCAGCAGCCCCTCGGACAGTCATCAGCCCCAGCATTTT	CASSPSDSHQPQHF
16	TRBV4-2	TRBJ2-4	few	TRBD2	TGTGCCAGCAGCCCGAGCGGGAGGGCCTCCAAAAACATTCAGTACTTC	CASSPSGRASKNIQYF
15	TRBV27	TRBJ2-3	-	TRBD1	TGTGCCAGCAGTACTAGACAGGGGGCATCAGATACGCAGTATTTT	CASSTRQGASDTQYF
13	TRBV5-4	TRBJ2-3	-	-	TGTGCCAGCAGCTTGAGGGGTACAGATACGCAGTATTTT	CASSLRGTDTQYF
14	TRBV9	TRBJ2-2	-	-	TGTGCCAGCAGGGACACATTAGGGAACGGGGAGCTGTTTTTT	CASRDTLGNGELFF
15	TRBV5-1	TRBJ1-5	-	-	TGCGCCAGCAGCCTTGCAGGGCGAGGCAATCAGCCCCAGCATTTT	CASSLAGRGNQPQHF
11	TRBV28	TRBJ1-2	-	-	TGTGCCAGCAGAGCAGGGTCCGGCTACACCTTC	CASRAGSGYTF
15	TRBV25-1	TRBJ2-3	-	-	TGTGCCAGCAGCTTACAGGGTCGGGGCACAGATACGCAGTATTTT	CASSLQGRGTDTQYF
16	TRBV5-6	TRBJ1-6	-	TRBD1	TGTGCCAGCAGCTCACTCGACAGGGGCTATTTTTCACCCCTCCACTTT	CASSSLDRGYFSPLHF
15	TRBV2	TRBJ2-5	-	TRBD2	TGTGCCAGCAGTGCGCGCCGCGGGGGAGGAGAGACCCAGTACTTC	CASSARRGGGETQYF
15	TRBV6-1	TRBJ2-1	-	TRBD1	TGTGCCAGCAGAGTCGGGACAGGGTATTACAATGAGCAGTTCTTC	CASRVGTGYYNEQFF
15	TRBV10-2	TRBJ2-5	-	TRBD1	TGCGCCAGCAGTGAGTCAGACAGGGGCGCGGAGACCCAGTACTTC	CASSESDRGAETQYF
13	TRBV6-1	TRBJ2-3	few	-	TGTGCCAGCAGGACAGGAGGCACAGATACGCAGTATTTT	CASRTGGTDTQYF
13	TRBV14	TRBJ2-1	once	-	TGTGCCAGCAGCTCCACGACTAGGAGCGAGCAGTTCTTC	CASSSTTRSEQFF
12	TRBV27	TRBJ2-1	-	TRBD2	TGTGCCAGCAGCCCCGGGACGGCGGGGGACTTCTTC	CASSPGTAGDFF
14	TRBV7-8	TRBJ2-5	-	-	TGTGCCAGCAGCTTAGTCTCAGGGGAGGAGACCCAGTACTTC	CASSLVSGEETQYF